These T cell receptor beta chains were read from a single sample in a study of blood T cell repertoires in COVID-19. Repertoires were generated with immunoSEQ multiplex PCR, while TCRdb's copy carries only in-frame clones and drops some. This table holds around 99,000 clones, around 88% found once. Sequences were obtained from peripheral blood. The receptor source for this set is a man aged 45-65 years with active or convalescent COVID-19. Both conserved end residues are part of each CDR3. A D gene is named only where the DNA matches it firmly. Clone size, where shown, is once, few, many, or a class for clones that have expanded.

CDR3 protein: CASSVSLAGDDEQYF; CDR3 DNA: TGTGCCAGCAGTGTTTCCCTAGCGGGAGATGACGAGCAGTACTTC; D gene: TRBD2; V gene: TRBV2; J gene: TRBJ2-7; clone size: NA
CDR3 protein: CASSYAGTGTYEQYF; CDR3 DNA: TGTGCCAGCAGCTACGCCGGGACAGGGACCTACGAGCAGTACTTC; D gene: TRBD1; V gene: TRBV7-9; J gene: TRBJ2-7; clone size: NA
CDR3 protein: CASSPGGSYEQYF; CDR3 DNA: TGTGCCAGCAGTCCTGGCGGATCCTACGAGCAGTACTTC; D gene: NA; V gene: TRBV2; J gene: TRBJ2-7; clone size: NA
CDR3 protein: CASSYIGGHGYTF; CDR3 DNA: TGTGCCAGCAGTTACATAGGGGGTCACGGCTACACCTTC; D gene: NA; V gene: TRBV6-5; J gene: TRBJ1-2; clone size: NA
CDR3 protein: CASSYLQTDNSPLHF; CDR3 DNA: TGTGCCAGCAGTTACCTCCAGACAGATAATTCACCCCTCCACTTT; D gene: NA; V gene: TRBV6-2/TRBV6-3; J gene: TRBJ1-6; clone size: NA
CDR3 protein: CASTLQGKNTEAFF; CDR3 DNA: TGTGCCAGCACTCTTCAGGGGAAAAACACTGAAGCTTTCTTT; D gene: NA; V gene: TRBV3-1/TRBV3-2; J gene: TRBJ1-1; clone size: few
CDR3 protein: CASSPLPGLAGSDTQYF; CDR3 DNA: TGTGCCAGCAGCCCACTCCCGGGACTAGCGGGATCAGATACGCAGTATTTT; D gene: TRBD2; V gene: TRBV3-1/TRBV3-2; J gene: TRBJ2-3; clone size: NA
CDR3 protein: CASSQAGNYGYTF; CDR3 DNA: TGTGCCAGCAGCCAAGCGGGGAACTATGGCTACACCTTC; D gene: NA; V gene: TRBV3-1/TRBV3-2; J gene: TRBJ1-2; clone size: NA
CDR3 protein: CASSPGTGETEAFF; CDR3 DNA: TGCGCCAGCAGCCCCGGGACAGGGGAAACTGAAGCTTTCTTT; D gene: TRBD1; V gene: TRBV5-1; J gene: TRBJ1-1; clone size: NA
CDR3 protein: CASSIGGGANEKLFF; CDR3 DNA: TGTGCCAGTAGTATTGGAGGCGGCGCAAATGAAAAACTGTTTTTT; D gene: NA; V gene: TRBV19; J gene: TRBJ1-4; clone size: NA
CDR3 protein: CASSGSTSGRGYEQYF; CDR3 DNA: TGTGCCAGCAGCGGGTCGACTAGCGGGAGAGGGTACGAGCAGTACTTC; D gene: TRBD2; V gene: TRBV9; J gene: TRBJ2-7; clone size: NA
CDR3 protein: CASSPRGVMADTQYF; CDR3 DNA: TGTGCCAGCAGCCCACGCGGGGTGATGGCAGATACGCAGTATTTT; D gene: NA; V gene: TRBV5-5; J gene: TRBJ2-3; clone size: NA
CDR3 protein: CASSLPRGAGDQPQHF; CDR3 DNA: TGTGCCAGCAGTCTTCCCAGGGGTGCGGGGGATCAGCCCCAGCATTTT; D gene: NA; V gene: TRBV28; J gene: TRBJ1-5; clone size: NA
CDR3 protein: CAISDQSAAGLAVGGELFF; CDR3 DNA: TGTGCCATCAGTGATCAGTCGGCGGCAGGTTTAGCGGTCGGCGGGGAGCTGTTTTTT; D gene: NA; V gene: TRBV10-3; J gene: TRBJ2-2; clone size: NA
CDR3 protein: CASTNRGRVYGYTF; CDR3 DNA: TGTGCCAGCACCAACAGAGGGAGGGTTTACGGCTACACCTTC; D gene: NA; V gene: TRBV28; J gene: TRBJ1-2; clone size: few
CDR3 protein: CATSDFGSTDTQYF; CDR3 DNA: TGTGCCACCAGTGATTTTGGCAGCACAGATACGCAGTATTTT; D gene: NA; V gene: TRBV24-1; J gene: TRBJ2-3; clone size: NA
CDR3 protein: CSARDQLKQYF; CDR3 DNA: TGCAGTGCTAGAGATCAACTCAAGCAGTACTTC; D gene: NA; V gene: TRBV20-1; J gene: TRBJ2-7; clone size: NA
CDR3 protein: CASSSGTRANYGYTF; CDR3 DNA: TGCGCCAGCAGCTCCGGGACAAGAGCTAACTATGGCTACACCTTC; D gene: NA; V gene: TRBV10-2; J gene: TRBJ1-2; clone size: once
CDR3 protein: CASSLNYPTGELFF; CDR3 DNA: TGTGCCAGCAGTTTAAACTATCCCACCGGGGAGCTGTTTTTT; D gene: NA; V gene: TRBV27; J gene: TRBJ2-2; clone size: NA
CDR3 protein: CASSVTGGAKSEAFF; CDR3 DNA: TGCGCCAGCAGTGTGACAGGGGGCGCGAAATCTGAAGCTTTCTTT; D gene: TRBD1; V gene: TRBV10-2; J gene: TRBJ1-1; clone size: NA
CDR3 protein: CASSFEGQRTSYEQYF; CDR3 DNA: TGTGCCAGCAGCTTCGAAGGACAGAGGACCTCCTACGAGCAGTACTTC; D gene: NA; V gene: TRBV11-2; J gene: TRBJ2-7; clone size: NA
CDR3 protein: CASSQTGVEFF; CDR3 DNA: TGTGCCAGCAGCCAGACAGGGGTTGAGTTCTTC; D gene: TRBD1; V gene: TRBV5-6; J gene: TRBJ2-1; clone size: NA